Sequencing of this TCR beta chain was carried out in a study of blood T cell repertoires in COVID-19. Across the study: From T cells, B-cell-depleted T cells, or PBMCs came the material, which was cDNA or gDNA.

This clone was observed once. Looked up from germline, CDR1 is MNHEY and CDR2 is SMNVEV (reference sequence). CDR3 length equals 16 residues. Losses at the gene ends were 6 bases for V and 3 bases for J; bases not matched to a gene: 14. Data came from immunoSEQ multiplex PCR; TCRdb stores just in-frame clones and leaves some out. Here the sample spans roughly 41,000 clones, 90% being singletons. The clonotype originates from a man in his 60s with active or convalescent COVID-19. The chain links TRBV27 to TRBJ2-7, with 7 bases matching TRBD1. Material: peripheral blood. CDR3: CASSQLKGGRHYEQYF. As DNA, the CDR3 is TGTGCCAGCAGCCAACTCAAAGGGGGCCGACACTACGAGCAGTACTTC.